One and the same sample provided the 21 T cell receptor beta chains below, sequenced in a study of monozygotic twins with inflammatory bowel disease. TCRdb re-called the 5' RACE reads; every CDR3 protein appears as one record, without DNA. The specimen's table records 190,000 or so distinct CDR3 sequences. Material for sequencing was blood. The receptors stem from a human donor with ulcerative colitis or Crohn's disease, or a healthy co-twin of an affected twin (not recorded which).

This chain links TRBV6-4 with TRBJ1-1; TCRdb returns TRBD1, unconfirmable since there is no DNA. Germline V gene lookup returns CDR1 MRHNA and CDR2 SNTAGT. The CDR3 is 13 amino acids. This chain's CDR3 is CASTGVMNTEAFF.

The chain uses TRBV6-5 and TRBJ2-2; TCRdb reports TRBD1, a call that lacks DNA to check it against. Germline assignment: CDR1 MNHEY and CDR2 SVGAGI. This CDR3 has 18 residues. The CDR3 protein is CASSYSTTGGAATGELFF.

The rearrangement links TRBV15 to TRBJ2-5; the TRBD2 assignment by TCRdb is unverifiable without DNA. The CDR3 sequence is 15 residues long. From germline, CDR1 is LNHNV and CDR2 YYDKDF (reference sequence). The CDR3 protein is CATSGIARYQETQYF.

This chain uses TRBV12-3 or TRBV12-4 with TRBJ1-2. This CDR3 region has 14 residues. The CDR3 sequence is CASSYHSYNYGYTF.

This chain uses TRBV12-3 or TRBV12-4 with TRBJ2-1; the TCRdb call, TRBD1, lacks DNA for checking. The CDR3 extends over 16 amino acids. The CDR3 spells CASSHDSSWGYNEQFF.

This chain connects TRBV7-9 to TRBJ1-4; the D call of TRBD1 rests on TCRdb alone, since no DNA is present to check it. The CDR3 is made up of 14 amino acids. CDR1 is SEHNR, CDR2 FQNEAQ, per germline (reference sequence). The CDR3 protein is CASSWGQGGGKLFF.

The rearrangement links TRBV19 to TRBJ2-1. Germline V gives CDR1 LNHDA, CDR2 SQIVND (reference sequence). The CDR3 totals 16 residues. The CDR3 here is CASSQSRSSSYNEQFF. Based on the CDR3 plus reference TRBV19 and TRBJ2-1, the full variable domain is DGGITQSPKYLFRKEGQNVTLSCEQNLNHDAMYWYRQDPGQGLRLIYYSQIVNDFQKGDIAEGYSVSREKKESFPLTVTSAQKNPTAFYLCASSQSRSSSYNEQFFGPGTRLTVL.

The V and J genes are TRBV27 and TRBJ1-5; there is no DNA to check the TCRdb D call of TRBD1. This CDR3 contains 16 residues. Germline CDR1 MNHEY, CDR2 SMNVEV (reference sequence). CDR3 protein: CASSPRGQGTSKPQHF.

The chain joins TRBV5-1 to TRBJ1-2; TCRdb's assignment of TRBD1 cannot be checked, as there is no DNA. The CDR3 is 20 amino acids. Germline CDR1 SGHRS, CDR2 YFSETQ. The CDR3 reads CASSLEGVMDVGTGGDGYTF.

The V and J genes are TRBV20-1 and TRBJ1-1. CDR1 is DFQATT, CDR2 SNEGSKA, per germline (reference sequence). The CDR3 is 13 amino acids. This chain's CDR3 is CSARVDPNTEAFF.

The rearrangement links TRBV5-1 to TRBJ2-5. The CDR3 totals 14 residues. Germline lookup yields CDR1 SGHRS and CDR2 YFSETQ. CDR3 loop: CVSSLADYEETQYF.

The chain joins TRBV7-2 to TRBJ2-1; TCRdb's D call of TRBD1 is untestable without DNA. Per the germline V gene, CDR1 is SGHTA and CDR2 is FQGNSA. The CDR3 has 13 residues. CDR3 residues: CASSLSPGNEQFF.

The CDR3: CASSSTGDHSYGYTF. The chain couples TRBV5-5 to TRBJ1-2; TCRdb returns TRBD1, unconfirmable since there is no DNA. The CDR3 loop spans 15 amino acids. The germline V gene encodes CDR1 SGHKS and CDR2 YYEKEE (reference sequence).

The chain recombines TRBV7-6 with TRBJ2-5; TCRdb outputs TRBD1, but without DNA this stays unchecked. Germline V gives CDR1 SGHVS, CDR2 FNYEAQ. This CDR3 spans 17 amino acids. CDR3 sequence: CASSTQLPPRYQETQYF. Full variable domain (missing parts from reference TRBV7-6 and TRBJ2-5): GAGVSQSPRYKVTKRGQDVALRCDPISGHVSLYWYRQALGQGPEFLTYFNYEAQQDKSGLPNDRFSAERPEGSISTLTIQRTEQRDSAMYRCASSTQLPPRYQETQYFGPGTRLLVL.

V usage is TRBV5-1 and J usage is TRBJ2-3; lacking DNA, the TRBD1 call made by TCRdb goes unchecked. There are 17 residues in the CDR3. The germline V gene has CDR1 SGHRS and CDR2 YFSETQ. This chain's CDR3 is CASSWGGQSRGADTQYF.

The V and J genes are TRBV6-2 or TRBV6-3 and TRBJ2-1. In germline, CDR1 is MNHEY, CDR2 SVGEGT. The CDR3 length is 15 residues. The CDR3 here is CASTDGESSYNEQFF.

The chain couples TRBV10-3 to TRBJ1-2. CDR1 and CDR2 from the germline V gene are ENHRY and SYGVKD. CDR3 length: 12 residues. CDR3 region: CAISWRNYGYTF.

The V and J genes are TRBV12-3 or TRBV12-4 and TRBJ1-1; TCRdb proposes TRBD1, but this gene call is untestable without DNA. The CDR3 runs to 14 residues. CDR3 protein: CASSLWTVNTEAFF.

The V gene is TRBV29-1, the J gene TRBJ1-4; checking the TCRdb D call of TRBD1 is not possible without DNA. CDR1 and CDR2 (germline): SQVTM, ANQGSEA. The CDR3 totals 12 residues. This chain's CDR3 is CSAGQGPEKLFF.

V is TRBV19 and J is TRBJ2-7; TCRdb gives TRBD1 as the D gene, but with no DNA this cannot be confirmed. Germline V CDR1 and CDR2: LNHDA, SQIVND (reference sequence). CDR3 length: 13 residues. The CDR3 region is CASSIPGSHEQYF.

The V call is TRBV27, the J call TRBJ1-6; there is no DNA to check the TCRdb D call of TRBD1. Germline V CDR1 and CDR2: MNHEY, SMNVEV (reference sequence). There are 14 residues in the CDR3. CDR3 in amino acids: CASGHRGYNSPLHF.